This TCR beta chain was identified in a study of blood T cell repertoires in COVID-19. Across the whole study: T cells, B-cell-depleted T cells, or PBMCs supplied cDNA or gDNA.

The germline CDR1 and CDR2 sequences are SQVTM and ANQGSEA. This CDR3 has 12 amino acids. With 0 bases removed from V and 11 bases from J, the gap between germline ends came to 13 bases. Profiling relied on immunoSEQ multiplex PCR, and the TCRdb table lists in-frame clones only, not all of them. This table has some 350,000 clones, more than 80% appearing once. The source is a woman in her 30s with COVID-19, enrolled during active disease. This sequence joins TRBV29-1 and TRBJ1-2, with D perhaps matching TRBD1 (5 bases). Sequenced sample: peripheral blood. Here the CDR3 DNA reads TGCAGCGTTGAAGAGGTCCGACAGAGATACACCTTC. Its protein product is CSVEEVRQRYTF. Full variable domain (missing parts from reference TRBV29-1 and TRBJ1-2): SAVISQKPSRDICQRGTSLTIQCQVDSQVTMMFWYRQQPGQSLTLIATANQGSEATYESGFVIDKFPISRPNLTFSTLTVSNMSPEDSSIYLCSVEEVRQRYTFGSGTRLTVV.